The rows below give T cell receptor beta chains drawn from one sample of a study of cytomegalovirus exposure and HLA in healthy donors. Clones were read by immunoSEQ multiplex PCR, and TCRdb kept only the in-frame ones, dropping some. The repertoire includes under 150,000 clones, around 80% of them detected once, and about 6.5% sits in the top ten. The sequenced material came from PBMCs. These receptors were obtained from a man aged 35-49 years in good health and CMV-seropositive. The CDR3 runs from the conserved cysteine through the conserved F or W. A D gene is named only where the DNA matches it firmly. Only some rows state a clone size, as once, few, many or a class for expanded clones.

J: TRBJ1-6; D: .; V: TRBV11-2; size: .; DNA: TGTGCCAGCATGCGGGGCATCGGAGGAAATTCACCCCTCCACTTT; CDR3: CASMRGIGGNSPLHF
J: TRBJ2-6; D: TRBD2; V: TRBV30; size: .; DNA: TGTGCCTGGAGCAGACTAGCGGGAGGGGCTGTGAGGGGGGCCAACGTCCTGACTTTC; CDR3: CAWSRLAGGAVRGANVLTF
J: TRBJ2-7; D: TRBD1; V: TRBV19; size: once; DNA: TGTGCCAGCGCAGGGGGACCCTACGAGCAGTACTTC; CDR3: CASAGGPYEQYF
J: TRBJ2-5; D: .; V: TRBV5-1; size: once; DNA: TGCGCCAGCAGAACAGGGTGGGGGCAGCAAGAGACCCAGTACTTC; CDR3: CASRTGWGQQETQYF
J: TRBJ2-7; D: TRBD2; V: TRBV5-4; size: .; DNA: TGTGCCAGCAGCCCGAGGACTAGCGGAGCCTACGAGCAGTACTTC; CDR3: CASSPRTSGAYEQYF
J: TRBJ2-5; D: TRBD1; V: TRBV14; size: .; DNA: TGTGCCAGCAGCCATTCCAGGGGGTATCTAGAGACCCAGTACTTC; CDR3: CASSHSRGYLETQYF
J: TRBJ1-1; D: TRBD1; V: TRBV5-1; size: once; DNA: TGCGCCAGCAAACGGACAGGAGCAGGGGACACTGAAGCTTTCTTT; CDR3: CASKRTGAGDTEAFF
J: TRBJ2-7; D: TRBD2; V: TRBV7-2; size: .; DNA: TGTGCCAGCAGCTTTAGCGGGAGCTCCAGCGAGCAGTACTTC; CDR3: CASSFSGSSSEQYF
J: TRBJ1-5; D: .; V: TRBV7-2; size: .; DNA: TGTGCCAGCAGCTTAGCACCGGCGGGGGCAATTCAGCCCCAGCATTTT; CDR3: CASSLAPAGAIQPQHF
J: TRBJ2-7; D: TRBD1; V: TRBV30; size: once; DNA: TGTGCCTGGAGTAACAGGGGAAATCTCGCCTACGAGCAGTACTTC; CDR3: CAWSNRGNLAYEQYF
J: TRBJ2-2; D: TRBD2; V: TRBV7-9; size: .; DNA: TGTGCCAGCAGCTTGAGGCCTAGCGGGGAGAACACCGGGGAGCTGTTTTTT; CDR3: CASSLRPSGENTGELFF
J: TRBJ2-7; D: .; V: TRBV9; size: .; DNA: TGTGCCAGCAGCTCCACCTCAGGGTCCTACGAGCAGTACTTC; CDR3: CASSSTSGSYEQYF
J: TRBJ2-2; D: TRBD1; V: TRBV27; size: .; DNA: TGTGCCAGCAGTTTCGCCATGGGACAGGGAGTGAACACCGGGGAGCTGTTTTTT; CDR3: CASSFAMGQGVNTGELFF
J: TRBJ1-1; D: .; V: TRBV18; size: once; DNA: TGTGCCAGCACGGAAAGGGGCACTGAAGCTTTCTTT; CDR3: CASTERGTEAFF
J: TRBJ2-7; D: .; V: TRBV5-6; size: .; DNA: TGTGCCAGCAGCTTGGGCGGCAGGGGAAGGCGCGAGCAGTACTTC; CDR3: CASSLGGRGRREQYF
J: TRBJ1-2; D: .; V: TRBV29-1; size: few; DNA: TGCAGCGTTGCACAGGCCTATGGCTACACCTTC; CDR3: CSVAQAYGYTF
J: TRBJ1-3; D: TRBD1; V: TRBV11-2; size: .; DNA: TGTGCCAGCAGACGGACAGGGTTTGGAAACACCATATATTTT; CDR3: CASRRTGFGNTIYF
J: TRBJ1-1; D: TRBD1; V: TRBV14; size: once; DNA: TGTGCCAGCAGCCGGCCGGGACAGGCCCGGAACACTGAAGCTTTCTTT; CDR3: CASSRPGQARNTEAFF
J: TRBJ2-7; D: TRBD1; V: TRBV19; size: once; DNA: TGTGCCAGTAGTATGGGCTCCGGGACAGTCTCCTACGAGCAGTACTTC; CDR3: CASSMGSGTVSYEQYF
J: TRBJ2-5; D: .; V: TRBV2; size: .; DNA: TGTGCCAGCAACTTTGGAGAGACCCAGTACTTC; CDR3: CASNFGETQYF
J: TRBJ1-3; D: .; V: TRBV7-2; size: .; DNA: TGTGCCAGCAGCACCAAGGGGGGGATGGGGGGAAACACCATATATTTT; CDR3: CASSTKGGMGGNTIYF
J: TRBJ1-1; D: .; V: TRBV5-6; size: .; DNA: TGTGCCAGCAGCTCTCGGGGGGGCACTGAAGCTTTCTTT; CDR3: CASSSRGGTEAFF